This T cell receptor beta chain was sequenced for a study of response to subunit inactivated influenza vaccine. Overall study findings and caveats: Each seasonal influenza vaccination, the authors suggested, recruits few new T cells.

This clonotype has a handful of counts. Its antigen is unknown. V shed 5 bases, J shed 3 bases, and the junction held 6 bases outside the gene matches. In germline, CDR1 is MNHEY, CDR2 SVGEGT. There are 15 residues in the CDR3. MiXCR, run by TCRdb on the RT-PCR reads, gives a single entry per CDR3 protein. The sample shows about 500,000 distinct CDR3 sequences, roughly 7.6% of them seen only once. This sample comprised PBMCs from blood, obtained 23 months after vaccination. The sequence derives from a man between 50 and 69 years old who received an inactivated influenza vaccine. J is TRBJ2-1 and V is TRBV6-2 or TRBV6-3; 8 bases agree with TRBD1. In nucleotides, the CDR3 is TGTGCCAGCAGTCCGACAGGGGTCGGCTACAATGAGCAGTTCTTC. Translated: CASSPTGVGYNEQFF.